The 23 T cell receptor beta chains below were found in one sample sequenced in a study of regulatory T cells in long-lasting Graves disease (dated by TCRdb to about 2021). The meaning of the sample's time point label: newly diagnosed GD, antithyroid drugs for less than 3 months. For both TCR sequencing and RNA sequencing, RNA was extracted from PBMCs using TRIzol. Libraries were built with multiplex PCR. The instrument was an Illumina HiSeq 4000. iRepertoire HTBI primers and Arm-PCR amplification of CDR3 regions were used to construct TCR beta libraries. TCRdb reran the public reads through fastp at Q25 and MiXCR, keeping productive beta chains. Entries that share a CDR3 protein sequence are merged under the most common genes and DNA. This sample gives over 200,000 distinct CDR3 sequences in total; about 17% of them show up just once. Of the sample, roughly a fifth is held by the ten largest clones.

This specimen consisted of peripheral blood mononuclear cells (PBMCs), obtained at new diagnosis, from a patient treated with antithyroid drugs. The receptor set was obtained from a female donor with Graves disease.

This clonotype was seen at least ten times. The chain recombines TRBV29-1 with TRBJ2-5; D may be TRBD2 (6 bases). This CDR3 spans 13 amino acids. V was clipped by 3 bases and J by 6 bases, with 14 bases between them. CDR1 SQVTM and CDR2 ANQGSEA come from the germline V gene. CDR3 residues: CSVDPRAGKTQYF. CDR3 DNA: TGCAGCGTTGATCCCCGGGCGGGGAAGACCCAGTACTTC. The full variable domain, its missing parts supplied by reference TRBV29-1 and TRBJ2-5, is SAVISQKPSRDICQRGTSLTIQCQVDSQVTMMFWYRQQPGQSLTLIATANQGSEATYESGFVIDKFPISRPNLTFSTLTVSNMSPEDSSIYLCSVDPRAGKTQYFGPGTRLLVL.

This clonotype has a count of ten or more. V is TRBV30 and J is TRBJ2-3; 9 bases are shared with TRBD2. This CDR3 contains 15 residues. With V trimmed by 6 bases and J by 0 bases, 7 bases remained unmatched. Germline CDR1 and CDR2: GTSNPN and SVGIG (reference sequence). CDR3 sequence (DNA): TGTGCCTGCGCTAGCGGGGTGCTGAGCACAGATACGCAGTATTTT. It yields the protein CACASGVLSTDTQYF.

The chain's CDR3 is CASETGLMNTEAFF. The CDR3 DNA follows: TGTGCCAGTGAGACAGGACTCATGAACACTGAAGCTTTCTTT. The chain uses TRBV19 and TRBJ1-1; tentative D call: TRBD1 (6 bases). CDR3 length: 14 amino acids. CDR1 is LNHDA and CDR2 is SQIVND in the germline V gene (reference sequence). Trimming removed 8 bases from V and 0 bases from J, with 13 bases in between.

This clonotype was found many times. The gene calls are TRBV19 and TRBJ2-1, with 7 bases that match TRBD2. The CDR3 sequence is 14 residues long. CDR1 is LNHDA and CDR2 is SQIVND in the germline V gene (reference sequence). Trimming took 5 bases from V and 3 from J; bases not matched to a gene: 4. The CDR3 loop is CASSGSGYYNEQFF. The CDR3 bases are TGTGCCAGTAGTGGTAGCGGGTACTACAATGAGCAGTTCTTC.

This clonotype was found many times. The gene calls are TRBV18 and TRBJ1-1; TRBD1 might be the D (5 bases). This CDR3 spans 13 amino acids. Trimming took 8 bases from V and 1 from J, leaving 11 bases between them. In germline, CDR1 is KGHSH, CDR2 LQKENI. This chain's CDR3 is CASSPGRNTEAFF. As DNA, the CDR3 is TGTGCCAGCAGCCCGGGACGGAACACTGAAGCTTTCTTT.

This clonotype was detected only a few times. This CDR3 reads CAIGRDTFNYGYTF. CDR3 sequence (DNA): TGTGCCATCGGCCGGGACACCTTTAACTATGGCTACACCTTC. This chain links TRBV28 with TRBJ1-2; TRBD1 is a possible D gene (6 bases). Trimming removed 10 bases at V and 1 base at J, with 16 bases between. The CDR3 sequence is 14 residues long. Germline loops: CDR1 MDHEN, CDR2 SYDVKM.

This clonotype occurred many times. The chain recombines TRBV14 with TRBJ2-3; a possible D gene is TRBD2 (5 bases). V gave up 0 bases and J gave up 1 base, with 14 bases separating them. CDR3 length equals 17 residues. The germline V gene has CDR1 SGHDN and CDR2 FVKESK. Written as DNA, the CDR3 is TGTGCCAGCAGCCAAGATGTGGACTCCCAGGGCACAGATACGCAGTATTTT. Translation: CASSQDVDSQGTDTQYF.

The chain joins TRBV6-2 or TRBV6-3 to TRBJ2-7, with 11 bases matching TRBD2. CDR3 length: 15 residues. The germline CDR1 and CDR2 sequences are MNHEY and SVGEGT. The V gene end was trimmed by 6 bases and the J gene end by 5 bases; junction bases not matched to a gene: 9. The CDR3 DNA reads TGTGCCAGCAGACTAGGGGCTAGCGGGAGGAACGAGCAGTACTTC. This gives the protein CASRLGASGRNEQYF.

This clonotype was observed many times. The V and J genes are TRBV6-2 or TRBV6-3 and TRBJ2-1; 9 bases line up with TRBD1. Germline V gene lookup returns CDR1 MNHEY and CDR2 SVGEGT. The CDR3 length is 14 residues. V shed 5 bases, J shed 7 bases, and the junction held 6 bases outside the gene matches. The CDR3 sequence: CASSGYGTGNEQFF. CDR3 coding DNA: TGTGCCAGCAGTGGGTACGGGACAGGGAATGAGCAGTTCTTC.

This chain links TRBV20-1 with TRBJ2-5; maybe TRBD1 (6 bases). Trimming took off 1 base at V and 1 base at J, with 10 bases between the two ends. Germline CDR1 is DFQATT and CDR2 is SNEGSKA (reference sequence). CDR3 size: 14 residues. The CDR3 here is CSARVATGQETQYF. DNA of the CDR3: TGCAGTGCTAGAGTCGCGACAGGCCAAGAGACCCAGTACTTC.

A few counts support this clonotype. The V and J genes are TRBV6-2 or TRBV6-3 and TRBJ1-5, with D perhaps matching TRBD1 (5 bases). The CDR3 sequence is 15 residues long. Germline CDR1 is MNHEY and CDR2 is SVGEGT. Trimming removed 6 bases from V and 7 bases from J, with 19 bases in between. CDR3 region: CASSPRGGSRQPQHF. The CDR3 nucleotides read TGTGCCAGCAGCCCCCGCGGGGGGAGTAGGCAGCCCCAGCATTTT.

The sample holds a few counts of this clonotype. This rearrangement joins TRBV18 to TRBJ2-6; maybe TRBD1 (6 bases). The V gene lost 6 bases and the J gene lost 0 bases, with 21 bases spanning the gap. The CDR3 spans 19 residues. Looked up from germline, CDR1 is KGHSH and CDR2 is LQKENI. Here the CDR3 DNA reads TGTGCCAGCTCTAGATCACAGGGTGGAGCTTACTCTGGGGCCAACGTCCTGACTTTC. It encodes CASSRSQGGAYSGANVLTF.

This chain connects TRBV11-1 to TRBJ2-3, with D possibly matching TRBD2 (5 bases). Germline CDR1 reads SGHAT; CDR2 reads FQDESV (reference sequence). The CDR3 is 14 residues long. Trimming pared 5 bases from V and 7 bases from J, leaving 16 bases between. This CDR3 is CASSVEACGHTQYF. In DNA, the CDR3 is TGTGCCAGCAGCGTCGAAGCATGCGGGCATACGCAGTATTTT.

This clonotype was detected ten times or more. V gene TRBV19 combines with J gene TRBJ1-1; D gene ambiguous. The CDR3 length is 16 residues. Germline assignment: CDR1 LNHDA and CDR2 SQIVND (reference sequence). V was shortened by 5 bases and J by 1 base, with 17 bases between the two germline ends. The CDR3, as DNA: TGTGCCAGTAGTTTCTTCTACAGTAAGGGGAACACTGAAGCTTTCTTT. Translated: CASSFFYSKGNTEAFF.

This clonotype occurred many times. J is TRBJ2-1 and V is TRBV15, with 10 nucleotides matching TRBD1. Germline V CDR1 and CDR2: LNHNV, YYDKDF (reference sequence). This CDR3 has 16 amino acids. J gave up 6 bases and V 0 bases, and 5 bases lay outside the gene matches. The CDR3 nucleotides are TGTGCCACCAGCAGAGATCGGGACAGGGGTGGCAATGAGCAGTTCTTC. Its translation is CATSRDRDRGGNEQFF.

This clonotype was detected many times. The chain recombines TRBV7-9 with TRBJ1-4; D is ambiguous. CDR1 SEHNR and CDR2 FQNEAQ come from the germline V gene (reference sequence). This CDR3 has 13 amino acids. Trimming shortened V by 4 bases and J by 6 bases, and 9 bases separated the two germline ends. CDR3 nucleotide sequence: TGTGCCAGCAGCTCCCCTGGGGATGAAAAACTGTTTTTT. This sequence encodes CASSSPGDEKLFF.

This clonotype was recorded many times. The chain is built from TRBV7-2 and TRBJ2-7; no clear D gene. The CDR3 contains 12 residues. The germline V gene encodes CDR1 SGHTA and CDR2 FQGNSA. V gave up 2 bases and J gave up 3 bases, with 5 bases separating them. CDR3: CASSLMVYEQYF. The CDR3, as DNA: TGTGCCAGCAGCTTAATGGTCTACGAGCAGTACTTC.

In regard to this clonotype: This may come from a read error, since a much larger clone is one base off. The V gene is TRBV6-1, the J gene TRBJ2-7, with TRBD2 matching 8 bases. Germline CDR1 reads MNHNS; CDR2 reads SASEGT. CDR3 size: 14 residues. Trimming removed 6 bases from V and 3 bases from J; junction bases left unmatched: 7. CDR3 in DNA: TGTGCCAGCAGCCCCATTAGCGGGGACTACGAGCAGTACTTC. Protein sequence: CASSPISGDYEQYF.

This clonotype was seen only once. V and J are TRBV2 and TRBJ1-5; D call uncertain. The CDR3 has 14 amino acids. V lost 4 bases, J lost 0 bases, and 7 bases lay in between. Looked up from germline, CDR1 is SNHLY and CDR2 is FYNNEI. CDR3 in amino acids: CASSGHDSNQPQHF. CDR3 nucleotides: TGTGCCAGCAGTGGTCATGATAGCAATCAGCCCCAGCATTTT.

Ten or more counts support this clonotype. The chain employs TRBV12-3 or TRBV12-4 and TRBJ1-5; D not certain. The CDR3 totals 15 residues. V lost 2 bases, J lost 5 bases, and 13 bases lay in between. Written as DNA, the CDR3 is TGTGCCAGCAGTTTAAGGGCGGGGTTAGATCAGCCCCAGCATTTT. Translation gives CASSLRAGLDQPQHF.

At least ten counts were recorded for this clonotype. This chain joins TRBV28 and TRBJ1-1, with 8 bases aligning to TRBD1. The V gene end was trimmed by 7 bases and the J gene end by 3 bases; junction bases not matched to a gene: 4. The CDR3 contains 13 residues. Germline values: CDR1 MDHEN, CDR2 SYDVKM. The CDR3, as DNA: TGTGCCAGCACCAACAGGGGGGACACTGAAGCTTTCTTT. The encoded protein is CASTNRGDTEAFF. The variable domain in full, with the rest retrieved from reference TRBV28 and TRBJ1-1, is DVKVTQSSRYLVKRTGEKVFLECVQDMDHENMFWYRQDPGLGLRLIYFSYDVKMKEKGDIPEGYSVSREKKERFSLILESASTNQTSMYLCASTNRGDTEAFFGQGTRLTVV.

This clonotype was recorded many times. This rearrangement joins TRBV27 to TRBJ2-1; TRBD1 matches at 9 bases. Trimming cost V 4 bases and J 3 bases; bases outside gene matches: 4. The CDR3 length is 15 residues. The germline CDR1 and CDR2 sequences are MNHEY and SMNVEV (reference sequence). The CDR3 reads CASSSPGQGYNEQFF. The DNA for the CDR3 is TGTGCCAGCAGTTCCCCGGGACAGGGCTACAATGAGCAGTTCTTC.

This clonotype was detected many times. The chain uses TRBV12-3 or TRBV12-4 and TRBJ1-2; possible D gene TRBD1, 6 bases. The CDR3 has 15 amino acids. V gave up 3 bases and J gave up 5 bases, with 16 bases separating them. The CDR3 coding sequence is TGTGCCAGCAGTTTTGGGACATTCTCCGATTATGGCTACACCTTC. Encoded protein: CASSFGTFSDYGYTF.